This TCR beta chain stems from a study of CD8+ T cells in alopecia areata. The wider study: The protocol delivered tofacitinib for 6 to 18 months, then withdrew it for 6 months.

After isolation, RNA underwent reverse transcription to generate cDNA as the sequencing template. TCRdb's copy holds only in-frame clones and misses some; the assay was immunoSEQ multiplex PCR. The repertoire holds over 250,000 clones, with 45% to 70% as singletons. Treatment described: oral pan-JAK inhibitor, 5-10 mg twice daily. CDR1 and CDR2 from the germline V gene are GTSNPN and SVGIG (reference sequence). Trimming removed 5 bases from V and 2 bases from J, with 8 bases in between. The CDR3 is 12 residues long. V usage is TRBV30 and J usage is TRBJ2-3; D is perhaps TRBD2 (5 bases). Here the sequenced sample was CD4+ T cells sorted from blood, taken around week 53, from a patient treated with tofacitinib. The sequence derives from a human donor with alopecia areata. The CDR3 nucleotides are TGTGCCTGGGGGGAGTACACAGATACGCAGTATTTT. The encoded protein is CAWGEYTDTQYF.